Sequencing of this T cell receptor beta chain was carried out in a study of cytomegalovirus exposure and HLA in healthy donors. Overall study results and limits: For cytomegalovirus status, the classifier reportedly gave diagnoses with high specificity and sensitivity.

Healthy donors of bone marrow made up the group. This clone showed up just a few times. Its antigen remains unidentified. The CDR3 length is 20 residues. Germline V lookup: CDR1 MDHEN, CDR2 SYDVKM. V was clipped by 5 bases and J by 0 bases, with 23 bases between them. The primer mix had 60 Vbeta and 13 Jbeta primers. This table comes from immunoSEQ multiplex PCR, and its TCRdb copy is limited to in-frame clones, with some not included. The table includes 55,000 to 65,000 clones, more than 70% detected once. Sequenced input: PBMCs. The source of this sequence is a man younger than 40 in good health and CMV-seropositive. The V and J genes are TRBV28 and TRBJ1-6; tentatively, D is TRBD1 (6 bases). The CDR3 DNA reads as TGTGCCAGCAGTCCCCCCCCAGGGGTCAGCAGAGGCTCCTATAATTCACCCCTCCACTTT. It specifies CASSPPPGVSRGSYNSPLHF.